These T cell receptor beta chains were read from a single sample in a study of lymphopenia after photon versus proton radiotherapy. The data were produced by immunoSEQ multiplex PCR, yet TCRdb's version contains in-frame clones alone and is incomplete. The sample shows over 3,000 clones, about 65% of them seen only once. The sample here was peripheral blood, taken from a patient treated with proton-based radiotherapy. These receptor sequences come from a man older than 75 with esophageal cancer. Each CDR3 is given without its conserved first and last residue.

CDR3aa: ASNKGSDEWMNIQY; j_gene: TRBJ2-4; v_gene: TRBV19
CDR3aa: ASSAGVSTDTQY; j_gene: TRBJ2-3; v_gene: TRBV9
CDR3aa: ASSPPGRGPAGELF; j_gene: TRBJ2-2; v_gene: TRBV5-6
CDR3aa: ASSPVTSGLDTQY; j_gene: TRBJ2-3; v_gene: TRBV5-1
CDR3aa: ASSPQGYGRSYGYT; j_gene: TRBJ1-2; v_gene: TRBV9
CDR3aa: ASSPLEGVYTEAF; j_gene: TRBJ1-1; v_gene: TRBV18
CDR3aa: ASSLGGKSQETQY; j_gene: TRBJ2-5; v_gene: TRBV5-4
CDR3aa: ASSPGTRDYEQF; j_gene: TRBJ2-1; v_gene: TRBV18
CDR3aa: ASSVESGGMDTQY; j_gene: TRBJ2-3; v_gene: TRBV9
CDR3aa: ASSIGITAAEAF; j_gene: TRBJ1-1; v_gene: TRBV19
CDR3aa: ASTLILYGYGYT; j_gene: TRBJ1-2; v_gene: TRBV6-4
CDR3aa: ASSFQPPAGYGANVLT; j_gene: TRBJ2-6; v_gene: TRBV27
CDR3aa: ASSQEGLAGVDEQF; j_gene: TRBJ2-1; v_gene: TRBV7-3
CDR3aa: ASSSIISRVAYEQY; j_gene: TRBJ2-7; v_gene: TRBV28
CDR3aa: ASSRSIGADYEQY; j_gene: TRBJ2-7; v_gene: TRBV6-1
CDR3aa: ASSVYRGPYNEQF; j_gene: TRBJ2-1; v_gene: TRBV9
CDR3aa: ASSLDHPGAEYGYT; j_gene: TRBJ1-2; v_gene: TRBV11-3
CDR3aa: ASSFGGGNEQF; j_gene: TRBJ2-1; v_gene: TRBV7-3
CDR3aa: ASSLAGVSYEQY; j_gene: TRBJ2-7; v_gene: TRBV11-3
CDR3aa: ASSLAAQETQY; j_gene: TRBJ2-5; v_gene: TRBV7-9
CDR3aa: ARGVKMNTEAF; j_gene: TRBJ1-1; v_gene: TRBV14
CDR3aa: AIRTSDNTGELF; j_gene: TRBJ2-2; v_gene: TRBV10-3
CDR3aa: AWRVGRRTSYGYT; j_gene: TRBJ1-2; v_gene: TRBV30
CDR3aa: ATLLLGRNYGYT; j_gene: TRBJ1-2; v_gene: TRBV6-6
CDR3aa: ASSLASGQGYEQY; j_gene: TRBJ2-7; v_gene: TRBV13
CDR3aa: ASSQGARSETQY; j_gene: TRBJ2-5; v_gene: TRBV14
CDR3aa: ASSRPGAYEQY; j_gene: TRBJ2-7; v_gene: TRBV4-1
CDR3aa: ASSLERTPGELF; j_gene: TRBJ2-2; v_gene: TRBV11-2
CDR3aa: ASSQYFGSPPSGTDTQY; j_gene: TRBJ2-3; v_gene: TRBV14
CDR3aa: ASNQRRGSTDTQY; j_gene: TRBJ2-3; v_gene: TRBV7-1
CDR3aa: ASSLEPGLAGGPYY; j_gene: TRBJ2-3; v_gene: TRBV5-1
CDR3aa: ASSQNGLAEYNEQF; j_gene: TRBJ2-1; v_gene: TRBV27
CDR3aa: ASSLDFGQGPNEQF; j_gene: TRBJ2-1; v_gene: TRBV11-3
CDR3aa: AWTRDRTYEQY; j_gene: TRBJ2-7; v_gene: TRBV30